This TCR beta chain came from a study of blood T cells in healthy people across ages. Broader study findings: Across the age range, TCR beta diversity per million T cells fell in a roughly linear way. Estimated diversity across one million T cells was deemed an underestimate.

A word on this clonotype: Its target is unknown.

Peripheral blood samples of roughly 9.8 milliliters were drawn from each donor. Extractions gave at least 6 micrograms of total RNA per sample. Using a J-beta primer mix together with a sample-barcoded 5' primer, a second PCR was run for roughly 6 to 12 cycles. TCRdb called the 5' RACE reads again in MiXCR, with one record for every CDR3 protein. The data show 1.5 million to 2 million distinct CDR3 sequences, 28% seen once. V lost 4 bases and J lost 6; bases outside the gene matches: 5. CDR3 length: 14 amino acids. Germline CDR1 MNHEY, CDR2 SVGAGI. This chain connects TRBV6-5 to TRBJ1-5; 8 nucleotides line up with TRBD1. The sample consisted of blood. The TCR sequence derives from a woman in her 30s in good health. The CDR3 loop is CASSWGQAVQPQHF. CDR3 DNA sequence: TGTGCCAGCAGTTGGGGACAGGCGGTTCAGCCCCAGCATTTT.